This T cell receptor beta chain was captured in a study of ipilimumab plus nivolumab after autologous stem cell transplantation. Ipilimumab, 1 mg/kg, started 14 to 28 days after autologous transplant. Clones were read by immunoSEQ multiplex PCR, and TCRdb kept only the in-frame ones, dropping some. The sample holds some 87,000 clones, more than 80% seen once. Trimming removed 2 bases from V and 5 bases from J; junction bases left unmatched: 3. The germline gives CDR1 SGHVS, CDR2 FQNEAQ. The CDR3 sequence is 15 residues long. This TCR was sampled from a male donor with diffuse large B-cell lymphoma. V usage is TRBV7-8 and J usage is TRBJ2-1, with 10 bases lining up with TRBD2. Sample: PBMCs, taken in a trial of ipilimumab plus nivolumab as post-transplant consolidation. The DNA of the CDR3 is TGTGCCAGCAGCTTAAAGCGGGGGGGGAACAATGAGCAGTTCTTC. It is translated as CASSLKRGGNNEQFF.